This paragraph reports one T cell receptor (beta chain). The target antigen is unknown. MiXCR, applied by TCRdb to the 5' RACE reads, yields one record per CDR3 protein. The data show some 210,000 distinct CDR3 sequences, with under 12% seen just once and approximately 2.8% held by the top ten. Germline CDR1 and CDR2: SGHTA and FQGNSA. CDR3 size: 16 residues. V was trimmed by 4 bases and J by 6 bases, leaving 19 bases between them. The sample belongs to a study of T-cell memory formation after mild COVID-19. As for the study in general: For the most part, TCR clusters were specific to one donor.

Study results and caveats: For second-wave clones that peaked at day 37, SARS-CoV-2 specificity went unverified. The study detected some responding clones in pre-infection memory, suggesting cross-reactive memory joined.

This sequence was found in a man younger than 35 who had mild COVID-19 (a few samples of this study predate the infection). Cell type and time point are not known. The chain recombines TRBV7-2 with TRBJ2-4; D gene unclear. The sequencing sample was made of PBMCs or a T cell subset sorted from them (not recorded which). CDR3 in amino acids: CASSSVRNAIINIQYF. Here the CDR3 DNA reads TGTGCCAGCAGCTCCGTTAGGAACGCGATTATAAACATTCAGTACTTC.